This note documents a single TCR beta chain sequence. The antigen remains unidentified. The method was immunoSEQ multiplex PCR; TCRdb's version includes in-frame clones alone and lacks a portion of them. There are about 120,000 clones in the sample; 85% to 90% occur only once, and around 30% lies in the top ten. This CDR3 has 12 amino acids. Germline V gene sequence: CDR1 SEHNR, CDR2 FQNEAQ (reference sequence). Trimming removed 3 bases from V and 10 bases from J; junction bases left unmatched: 2. This entry is derived from a study of T cell responses to AZD1222 COVID-19 vaccine. Study-wide findings and caveats: In all cases, repertoires were sampled only after the peak T cell response.

This sequence joins TRBV7-9 and TRBJ2-2, with 7 positions matching TRBD1. The sample was peripheral blood, taken on day 0 of AZD1222 vaccination. The TCR originated in an adult in good health. The CDR3 loop reads CASSLGQTELFF. CDR3 nucleotides: TGTGCCAGCAGCTTGGGACAGACGGAGCTGTTTTTT. Full variable domain (outside the CDR3, taken from reference TRBV7-9 and TRBJ2-2): DTGVSQNPRHKITKRGQNVTFRCDPISEHNRLYWYRQTLGQGPEFLTYFQNEAQLEKSRLLSDRFSAERPKGSFSTLEIQRTEQGDSAMYLCASSLGQTELFFGEGSRLTVL.